The entry below describes one TCR beta chain. Germline V lookup: CDR1 MGHRA, CDR2 YSYEKL. V lost 4 bases, J lost 3 bases, and 9 bases lay in between. The CDR3 loop spans 13 amino acids. The source of the sample is a study of blood T cell repertoires in COVID-19. The overall study: Acute-phase and convalescent COVID-19 samples originated in the United States, Italy and Spain.

Repertoires were generated with immunoSEQ multiplex PCR, while TCRdb's copy carries only in-frame clones and drops some. The sample has about 180,000 clones; approximately 82% are singletons. The sequence was obtained from a woman between 50 and 59 years old who had recovered from COVID-19. The sequenced sample consisted of PBMCs or T cells enriched from blood (not recorded which). This chain uses TRBV4-1 with TRBJ1-1; D may be TRBD1 (6 bases). As DNA, the CDR3 is TGCGCCAGCAGCCGCGGACAGCACACTGAAGCTTTCTTT. This encodes CASSRGQHTEAFF.